This T cell receptor (beta chain) emerged from a study of T cell repertoires in ileal Crohn's disease. Overall study context: About half of patients got postoperative therapy: about ten thiopurines, around 19 anti-TNF. Study-level results: All patients with clonality above 26.8% had endoscopic recurrence. Active smokers at surgery had more clonal expansions than non-smokers.

This clone appeared once. What it binds is unknown. The repertoire was sequenced with immunoSEQ multiplex PCR; TCRdb's copy has only in-frame clones and lacks some. In the table there are under 35,000 clones, roughly 77% of which are singletons. Germline lookup yields CDR1 SNHLY and CDR2 FYNNEI. The CDR3 has 14 amino acids. The sample taken for sequencing was ileal tissue. The chain employs TRBV2 and TRBJ2-1; 9 nucleotides align to TRBD1. The TCR was taken from an adult with Crohn's disease. The DNA of the CDR3 is TGTGCGTCTTCAAACAGGGGGCAGGGGCTTCGGCAGTTCTTC. This translates into CASSNRGQGLRQFF.